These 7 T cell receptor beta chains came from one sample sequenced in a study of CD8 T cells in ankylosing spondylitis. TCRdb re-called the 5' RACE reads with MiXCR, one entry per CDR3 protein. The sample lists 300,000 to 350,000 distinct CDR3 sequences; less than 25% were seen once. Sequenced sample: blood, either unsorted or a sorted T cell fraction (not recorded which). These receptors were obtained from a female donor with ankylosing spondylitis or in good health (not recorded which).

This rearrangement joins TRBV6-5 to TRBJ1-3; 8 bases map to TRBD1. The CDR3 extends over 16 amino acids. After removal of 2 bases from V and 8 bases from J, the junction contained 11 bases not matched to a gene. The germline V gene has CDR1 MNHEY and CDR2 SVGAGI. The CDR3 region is CASSYERTGFRDTIYF. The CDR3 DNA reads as TGTGCCAGCAGTTACGAAAGGACAGGGTTCCGAGACACCATATATTTT.

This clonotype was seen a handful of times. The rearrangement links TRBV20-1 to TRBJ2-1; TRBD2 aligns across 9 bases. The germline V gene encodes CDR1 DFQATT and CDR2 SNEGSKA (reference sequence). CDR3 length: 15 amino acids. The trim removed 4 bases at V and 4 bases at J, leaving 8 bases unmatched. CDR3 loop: CSATPLAGEYNEQFF. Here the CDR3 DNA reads TGCAGTGCTACCCCACTAGCGGGCGAATACAATGAGCAGTTCTTC.

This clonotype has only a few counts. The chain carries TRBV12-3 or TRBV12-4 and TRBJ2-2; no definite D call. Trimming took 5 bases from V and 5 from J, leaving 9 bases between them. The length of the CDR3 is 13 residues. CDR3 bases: TGTGCCAGCAGTGCCTCGAGGACCGGGGAGCTGTTTTTT. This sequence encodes CASSASRTGELFF.

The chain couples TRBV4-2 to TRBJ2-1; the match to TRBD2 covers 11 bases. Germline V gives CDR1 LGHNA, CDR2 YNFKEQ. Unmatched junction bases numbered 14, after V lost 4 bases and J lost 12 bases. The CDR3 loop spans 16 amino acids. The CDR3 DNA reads TGTGCCAGCAGCCGCCTACTAGCGGGAGACCAAAGAGGGCAGTTCTTC. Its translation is CASSRLLAGDQRGQFF.

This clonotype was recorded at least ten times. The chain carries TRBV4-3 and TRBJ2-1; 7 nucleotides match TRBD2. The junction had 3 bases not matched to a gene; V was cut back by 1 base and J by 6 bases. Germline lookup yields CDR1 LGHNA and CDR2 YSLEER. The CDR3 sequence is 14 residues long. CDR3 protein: CASSQALASNEQFF. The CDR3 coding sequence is TGCGCCAGCAGCCAAGCACTAGCGAGCAATGAGCAGTTCTTC.

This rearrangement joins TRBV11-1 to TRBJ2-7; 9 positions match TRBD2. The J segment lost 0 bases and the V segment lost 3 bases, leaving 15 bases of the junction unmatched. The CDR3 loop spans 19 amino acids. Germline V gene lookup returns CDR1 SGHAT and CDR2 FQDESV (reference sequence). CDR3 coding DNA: TGTGCCAGCAGCTTGGGTAATCTGGCGGGAGGGCCTTTCTCCTACGAGCAGTACTTC. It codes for CASSLGNLAGGPFSYEQYF.

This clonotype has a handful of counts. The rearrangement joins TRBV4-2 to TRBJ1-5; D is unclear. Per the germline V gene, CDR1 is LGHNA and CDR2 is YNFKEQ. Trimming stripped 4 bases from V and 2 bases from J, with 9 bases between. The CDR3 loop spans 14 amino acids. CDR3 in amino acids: CASSPFGRNQPQHF. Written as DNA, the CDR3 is TGTGCCAGCAGCCCCTTCGGGCGCAATCAGCCCCAGCATTTT.